The entry below gives a single TCR beta chain sequence along with its context. This clone was observed a few times. It lacks a known antigen. It has no much larger one-base neighbor in the sample; base qualities were not kept. This record comes from a study of blood T cell repertoires in COVID-19 (dated by TCRdb to about 2020). Study-wide context: Collaborator samples came from the United States, Italy and Spain and covered acute and convalescent phases of COVID-19. A freely available public database, intended as a resource for researchers studying the immune response to SARS-CoV-2, is where the repertoires were released. Deeply sampled blood TCRbeta repertoires from subjects exposed to, actively infected with, or recovered from COVID-19 were included in the dataset. Where available, HLA class I and class II types were taken from metadata supplied by the sample provider and were not determined by assay-based typing. Sample metadata almost always included a de-identified subject ID, COVID-19 status, age in years and sex. The material from the prospective study consisted of cDNA or gDNA derived from T cells, B-cell-depleted T cells, or PBMCs. The samples were drawn from two sources: the first 160 participants of the ongoing ImmuneRACE study, and 1,254 subjects contributed by 6 global collaborators.

TCRbeta CDR3 regions were amplified from genomic DNA by means of the immunoSEQ Assay, a bias-controlled multiplex PCR. As for how the authors treated the data: Nucleated cell counts per sample were estimated from amplification of reference gene primers within the assay. To quantify the absolute abundance of each unique TCRbeta CDR3 rearrangement, sequence reads were collapsed and filtered. For each sample, productive Simpson clonality was calculated by taking the square root of Simpson's diversity index across productive rearrangements. TCRdb carries this immuneACCESS record with in-frame sequences only. Its versions omit some clonotypes, under half of them owing to an unresolved V gene in the studies checked, with the rest unexplained. V and J calls and clone size are given by that table; D and trimming were obtained from the DNA. The sample table holds some 140,000 clones, of which roughly 85% were seen once. The top ten constitute less than 4.5% of the sample.

Each collaborating institution followed its own protocols to collect whole blood in K2EDTA tubes. For TCRbeta analysis, collaborators shipped samples in one of three forms: frozen whole blood, isolated PBMCs, or DNA extracted from either of those sample types. The research as a whole found: The amount of clinical and demographic metadata varied by source and participant and was provided uncurated.

This receptor was obtained from a man between 60 and 70 years old with acute or convalescent COVID-19. The sequenced sample consisted of peripheral blood.

The DNA sequence is given as TGTGCCAGCAGTGAAACAGGGGTCCCCTACGAGCAGTACTTC. Its product reads: CASSETGVPYEQYF. The chain is made from TRBV6-1 and TRBJ2-7; 7 bases in the junction line up with TRBD1. V is cut back by 2 bases and J by 2 bases, with 3 bases in the junction unmatched. CDR1 and CDR2 are read off the germline V gene as MNHNS and SASEGT. From cysteine to phenylalanine, the CDR3 is 14 amino acids long. CDR3 DNA only is kept here, 42 bases in frame from base 1.